These 7 T cell receptor beta chains came from one sample sequenced in a study of CD8 T cells in Susac syndrome. Random hexamers were used to reverse transcribe roughly 0.45 to 1 ug of RNA. Each CDR3 protein is one row after TCRdb ran MiXCR on the immunoSEQ multiplex PCR reads. The sample holds 250,000 to 300,000 distinct CDR3 sequences, approximately 81% seen once. Material: CD8+ T cells from PBMCs. Receptors originate from a human donor with multiple sclerosis.

V gene TRBV30 combines with J gene TRBJ2-7, with TRBD2 matching 9 bases. The ends lost 0 bases at V and 6 bases at J; junction bases unmatched: 6. Looked up from germline, CDR1 is GTSNPN and CDR2 is SVGIG (reference sequence). CDR3 length: 14 residues. CDR3 amino acids: CAWSVGREGSEQYF. CDR3 sequence (DNA): TGTGCCTGGAGTGTAGGGCGGGAGGGCAGCGAGCAGTACTTC.

This chain connects TRBV4-2 to TRBJ2-7; either TRBD1 or TRBD2 may supply D (5 bases each). CDR1 and CDR2 from the germline V gene are LGHNA and YNFKEQ. V lost 4 bases and J 2 bases, leaving 12 bases between the germline ends. The CDR3 totals 14 residues. The CDR3 nucleotides read TGTGCCAGCAGCCCCCATGGGGACCCCTACGAGCAGTACTTC. It codes for CASSPHGDPYEQYF.

CDR3 sequence: CASSFLGGGGASGELFF. Written as DNA, the CDR3 is TGTGCCAGCAGTTTTCTTGGCGGGGGGGGCGCCTCCGGGGAGCTGTTTTTT. The chain has TRBV27 and TRBJ2-2; 9 bases are a match to TRBD2. There are 17 residues in the CDR3. CDR1 is MNHEY and CDR2 is SMNVEV in the germline V gene (reference sequence). V shed 3 bases and J 6 bases; nucleotides not matched to a gene: 11.

The chain couples TRBV4-1 to TRBJ2-7; TRBD1 agrees at 10 bases. The J segment lost 3 bases and the V segment lost 3 bases, leaving 11 bases of the junction unmatched. Germline CDR1 is MGHRA and CDR2 is YSYEKL. The CDR3 has 17 residues. In nucleotides, the CDR3 is TGCGCCAGCAGCCATTCTTCCGGGACAGGGGATGTCTACGAGCAGTACTTC. Translation gives CASSHSSGTGDVYEQYF.

The J gene is TRBJ2-3, the V gene TRBV14, with TRBD1 matching 7 bases. The CDR3 spans 14 residues. V was clipped by 4 bases and J by 6 bases; unmatched bases: 7. Germline V gene data show CDR1 as SGHDN and CDR2 as FVKESK. CDR3 sequence: CASSLKTGYDTQYF. CDR3 sequence (DNA): TGTGCCAGCAGCCTAAAGACAGGGTACGATACGCAGTATTTT.

The V gene is TRBV19, the J gene TRBJ2-2; D perhaps matches TRBD1 (5 bases). The germline gives CDR1 LNHDA, CDR2 SQIVND (reference sequence). The CDR3 extends over 12 amino acids. Deletions cut 7 bases from V and 6 bases from J, with 9 bases between. The CDR3 region is CASTPGSGELFF. CDR3 bases: TGTGCCAGTACGCCAGGGTCCGGGGAGCTGTTTTTT.

V gene TRBV27 combines with J gene TRBJ2-7, with TRBD2 identical over 7 bases. The length of the CDR3 is 15 residues. With 3 bases clipped from V and 2 bases from J, the junction kept 7 bases outside the gene matches. The germline CDR1 and CDR2 sequences are MNHEY and SMNVEV (reference sequence). CDR3 region: CASSFSSGETYEQYF. The CDR3 bases are TGTGCCAGCAGTTTTTCTAGCGGAGAAACCTACGAGCAGTACTTC.